These T cell receptor beta chains were read from a single sample in a study of control samples from healthy donors and cancer patients. TCRdb's table, derived via immunoSEQ multiplex PCR, lists solely in-frame clones and lacks some. The data contain over 150,000 clones, 90% to 95% of them singletons. The specimen sequenced was blood. The receptor source for this set is a woman under 30 in good health. Both conserved end residues are part of each CDR3. The order of the fields is D gene, J gene, clone size, V gene, CDR3 DNA, CDR3 protein. D genes are given only for firm matches. Size values are once, few and many counts, or a class for expanded clones, and some rows have none.

>-|TRBJ1-1|-|TRBV18
TGTGCCAGCTCACCCATCTTCGCTGAAGGGAACACTGAAGCTTTCTTT
CASSPIFAEGNTEAFF
>-|TRBJ1-4|-|TRBV19
TGTGCCAGCATATCGCTTGGTGAAGGGAGAGGTGAAAAACTGTTTTTT
CASISLGEGRGEKLFF
>-|TRBJ2-7|-|TRBV11-2
TGTGCCAGCAGCTCAGGGGAAGGCGAGCAGTACTTC
CASSSGEGEQYF
>TRBD1|TRBJ1-1|once|TRBV5-1
TGCGCCAGCAGCGCAGGGGGTGTGAACACTGAAGCTTTCTTT
CASSAGGVNTEAFF
>-|TRBJ1-4|once|TRBV6-2/TRBV6-3
TGTGCCAGCAGTTACTCAATTCAGGGAGGGAGGTTTCAAGGGCTGTTTTTT
CASSYSIQGGRFQGLFF
>-|TRBJ1-1|-|TRBV28
TGTGCCAGCACCATGAGGTCAGGCGAAGCTTTCTTT
CASTMRSGEAFF
>-|TRBJ2-3|-|TRBV23-1
TGCGCCAGCCCCTTTCGAAGCACAGATACGCAGTATTTT
CASPFRSTDTQYF
>-|TRBJ1-1|once|TRBV7-8
TGTGCCAGCAGCCGCTTAAACACTGAAGCTTTCTTT
CASSRLNTEAFF
>TRBD1|TRBJ1-2|-|TRBV7-2
TGTGCCAGCAGCTTAGTTTGGCAGGACAGGGATTTTGGCTACACCTTC
CASSLVWQDRDFGYTF
>-|TRBJ1-5|-|TRBV2
TGTGCCAGCAGTGGCGCAGGAGATTTGCCCCAGCATTTT
CASSGAGDLPQHF
>-|TRBJ1-1|once|TRBV13
TGTGCCAGCAGCTTACGAGGGGTTCGCACTGAAGCTTTCTTT
CASSLRGVRTEAFF
>-|TRBJ1-1|-|TRBV18
TGTGCCGTCTCCGGAGATTTGAACACTGAAGCTTTCTTT
CAVSGDLNTEAFF
>-|TRBJ2-7|-|TRBV2
TGTGCCAGCTCGAGGGCCCGACCCTCTCTCGAGCAGTACTTC
CASSRARPSLEQYF
>-|TRBJ2-5|-|TRBV27
TGTGCCAGCAGTGTCCGGGACAAAGAGACCCAGTACTTC
CASSVRDKETQYF
>-|TRBJ2-1|-|TRBV21-1
TGTGCCAGCAGCAACGAGGGCGATGAGCAGTTCTTC
CASSNEGDEQFF
>-|TRBJ2-7|-|TRBV9
TGTGCCAGCAGCGCCCGGGCCTTTTCAAGCTCCTACGAGCAGTACTTC
CASSARAFSSSYEQYF
>-|TRBJ1-5|-|TRBV10-2
TGCGCCAGCAGTGAGGCCGGCGATCAGCCCCAGCATTTT
CASSEAGDQPQHF
>-|TRBJ2-3|-|TRBV11-2
TGTGCCAGCAGCTTAGGATTTCCAGATACGCAGTATTTT
CASSLGFPDTQYF
>TRBD1|TRBJ2-2|-|TRBV6-4
TGTGCCAGCAGGGCACAAGGACAGGGTCCCACCGGGGAGCTGTTTTTT
CASRAQGQGPTGELFF
>-|TRBJ1-1|-|TRBV6-5
TGTGCCAGCAGTCCCCACACAGGGAACACTGAAGCTTTCTTT
CASSPHTGNTEAFF
>-|TRBJ1-1|-|TRBV29-1
TGCAGCGTTGGGGTGAACACTGAAGCTTTCTTT
CSVGVNTEAFF
>-|TRBJ1-4|-|TRBV6-5
TGTGCCAGCACCCGGGAGGAGGTTTCCGAAAAACTGTTTTTT
CASTREEVSEKLFF
>-|TRBJ2-7|once|TRBV4-3
TGCGCCAGCAGCCAAGGGCGGAGCTCCTACGAGCAGTACTTC
CASSQGRSSYEQYF
>-|TRBJ1-2|-|TRBV13
TGTGCCAGCAGCCGCCAGTGGACATACGACTATGGCTACACCTTC
CASSRQWTYDYGYTF
>-|TRBJ2-1|-|TRBV4-1
TGCGCCAGCAGCCAGGGAACAGGTTACAATGAGCAGTTCTTC
CASSQGTGYNEQFF
>-|TRBJ2-7|-|TRBV7-8
TGTGCCAGCAGCTTTGTCAGGGTGTCCTACGAGCAGTACTTC
CASSFVRVSYEQYF
>TRBD1|TRBJ1-2|-|TRBV9
TGTGCCAGCAGCTCCAGCCCCGGGACAGGGGGCTATGGCTACACCTTC
CASSSSPGTGGYGYTF
>-|TRBJ2-7|-|TRBV6-6
TGTGCCAGCAGTTACTCGGTAGGGGACATCTACGAGCAGTACTTC
CASSYSVGDIYEQYF
>-|TRBJ2-3|-|TRBV25-1
TGTGCCAGCAAGGGTTTCACAGATACGCAGTATTTT
CASKGFTDTQYF
>TRBD2|TRBJ2-1|-|TRBV28
TGTGCCAGCAGTTTCAGGACTAGCGGTGACAATGAGCAGTTCTTC
CASSFRTSGDNEQFF
>-|TRBJ2-2|-|TRBV3-1/TRBV3-2
TGTGCCAGCAGCCAAGATCTGGTCGGGGAGCTGTTTTTT
CASSQDLVGELFF
>TRBD2|TRBJ2-1|-|TRBV7-2
TGTGCCAGCAGCCGTACTAGCGGTGCCTACAATGAGCAGTTCTTC
CASSRTSGAYNEQFF
>-|TRBJ2-7|-|TRBV2
TGTGCCAGCAGCTCTACATATTCCTACGAGCAGTACTTC
CASSSTYSYEQYF
>-|TRBJ1-1|-|TRBV19
TGTGCCAGTGCTGGGGGGCCTGAAGCTTTCTTT
CASAGGPEAFF
>-|TRBJ1-1|once|TRBV7-9
TGTGCCAGCAGCTCGACGGGAACGGAAGCTTTCTTT
CASSSTGTEAFF
>-|TRBJ2-3|-|TRBV25-1
TGTGCCAGCAGTGACTACGGGACTAGCACAGATACGCAGTATTTT
CASSDYGTSTDTQYF